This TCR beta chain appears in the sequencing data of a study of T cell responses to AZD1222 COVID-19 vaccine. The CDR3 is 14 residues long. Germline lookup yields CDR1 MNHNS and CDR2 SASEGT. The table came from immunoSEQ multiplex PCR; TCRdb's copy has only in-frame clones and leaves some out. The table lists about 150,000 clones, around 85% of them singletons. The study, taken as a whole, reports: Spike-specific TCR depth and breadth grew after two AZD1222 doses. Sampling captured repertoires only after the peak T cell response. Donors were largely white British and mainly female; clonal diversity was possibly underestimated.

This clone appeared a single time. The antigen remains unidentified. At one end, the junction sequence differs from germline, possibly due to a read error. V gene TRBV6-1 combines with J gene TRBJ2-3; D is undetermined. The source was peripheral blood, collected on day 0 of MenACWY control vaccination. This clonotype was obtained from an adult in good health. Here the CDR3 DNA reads TGTGCCAGCCGTGAGGACGGGAGCACAGATACGCAGTATTTT. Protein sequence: CASREDGSTDTQYF.